The present entry profiles one T cell receptor (beta chain) with its context. A few counts support this clone. Its antigen is currently not known. Nothing much larger sits one base from this clone, and base qualities are not available. Receptors were amplified or captured by the immunoSEQ multiplex PCR assay. Following the manufacturer's protocol, the hsTCRB Kit was used to amplify rearranged TCR beta chain sequences. TCRB libraries were sequenced on an Illumina MiSeq. On the authors' methods: The kit vendor's proprietary platform handled demultiplexing, trimming and gene mapping. Drawn from immuneACCESS, this table holds only the in-frame rearrangements with V and J called that TCRdb kept. Clones are partly lost; checked studies trace under half to an unresolved V gene and leave the rest unexplained. That table is the source of V, J and clone size, and D and trimming were worked out from the DNA. The sample table contains about 54,000 clones; only one count was recorded for 85% to 90% of them. Together, the top ten hold more than 1.5% of the sample.

The sample originates from a study of a mutant IDH1 vaccine in newly diagnosed glioma (TCRdb year 2021). The study in broad terms: Vaccination began 4-6 weeks after radiotherapy alone, or alongside temozolomide cycles in the chemotherapy-containing groups. Of the roughly 34 treated patients, approximately 60% were male and around 38% were female, and a mean age of around 40 years was recorded. Prior to enrollment, patients had been given standard therapy consisting of radiotherapy alone, temozolomide alone, or radiochemotherapy with temozolomide, with the combination given to most patients. The week-35 safety follow-up took place at visit V12, and the week-47 end of study took place at visit V13. Peripheral blood was collected at six visits: V03 (baseline), V05, V07, V10, V12 and V13. For exploratory analyses, longitudinal TCRB deep sequencing was carried out in about 25 treated patients wherever samples were available.

Summary of the overall study and its limitations: Vaccine-induced immune responses across multiple MHC alleles were detected in 85% to 95% of patients. It was noted by the authors that analyses of patient blood samples could not be reproduced owing to sample limitations. Availability determined which PBMC samples were chosen for TCRB deep sequencing. Pseudoprogression appeared unrelated to alterations in the top peripheral T cell clonotypes detected by TCRB sequencing.

Trimming accounts for 1 base at V and 3 bases at J, while the number of junction bases matched to no gene is 9. From cysteine to phenylalanine, the CDR3 is 16 amino acids long. The CDR3 DNA has 48 bases and is translated from base 1. The germline V gene yields MGHRA for CDR1 and YSYEKL for CDR2. The time point label on this specimen signifies: week 35, safety follow-up. A 20-mer mutant IDH1 peptide at 300 micrograms in Montanide made up each vaccine dose, which was injected subcutaneously together with topical imiquimod. Patients received eight vaccinations in weeks 1, 3, 5, 7, 11, 15, 19 and 23, corresponding to visits V03 through V10. Newly diagnosed WHO grade 3 or 4 IDH1-mutant astrocytomas showing loss of nuclear ATRX were present in the donors. The samples were drawn from NOA16, a multicentre, single-arm, open-label phase I trial in Germany that tested a mutant IDH1 peptide vaccine in humans for the first time. Genomic DNA for TCRB sequencing was isolated from EDTA blood with the DNeasy Blood and Tissue Kit.

The material sequenced was PBMCs, taken from a glioma patient whose treatment included an IDH1 peptide vaccine. The TCR sequence derives from a man in his forties or fifties with glioma. The sequence links TRBV4-1 to TRBJ2-7; 7 middle bases align to TRBD2. This receptor carries the CDR3 CASSQALGGRVYEQYF. In nucleotides, the sequence is TGCGCCAGCAGCCAAGCTTTGGGCGGGAGAGTCTACGAGCAGTACTTC.